This T cell receptor beta chain is from a study of T cells in Graves' hyperthyroidism and ophthalmopathy (dated 2019 in TCRdb). About the full investigation: Peripheral blood was collected at initial diagnosis, before any treatment. To identify TCR V-J signatures that set the groups apart, the researchers used a discovery cohort of more than 95 patients, made up of roughly 40 with Graves' ophthalmopathy and 55 to 65 with stable Graves' hyperthyroidism. Prospective prediction of ophthalmopathy was tested in an independent validation cohort of fewer than 20 hyperthyroidism patients and approximately 17 patients who later progressed to ophthalmopathy. The 100 or so discovery patients were randomly divided into training and test sets at a 7:3 ratio. Thyroid tissue and blood T-cell repertoires from several Graves' hyperthyroidism patients were also compared in the study. Once sampling was done, hyperthyroidism patients were given methimazole at a starting dose of 30 mg daily, whereas ophthalmopathy patients were given high-dose intravenous methylprednisolone. According to the paper, TCR Vbeta CDR3 sequencing was carried out on some 140 peripheral blood samples, which came from under 50 ophthalmopathy, roughly 75 hyperthyroidism and roughly 17 progressor patients.

Hyperthyroidism patients were newly diagnosed, had a disease duration of under 2 months, and were aged 18 to 65 years. Exclusion was applied to patients with uncontrolled infections, other autoimmune diseases, pregnancy or lactation. Diagnoses were established on the basis of clinical symptoms, serum thyroxine and TRAb, thyroid ultrasound, and orbital computed tomography. Blood from progressor patients was collected at the time of first diagnosis with hyperthyroidism, before any ophthalmopathy symptoms had appeared. PBMCs were isolated from 10 ml of fresh peripheral blood by Ficoll-Paque density gradient centrifugation. Progressor patients were initially diagnosed with Graves' hyperthyroidism and developed ophthalmopathy during follow-up. Total RNA was extracted using Trizol reagent, and RNA quality was assessed on an Agilent 2100 Bioanalyzer. Overall study outcomes, separate from this receptor: Sample size was not statistically predetermined, and investigators were not blinded to group allocation. In validation, progression to ophthalmopathy was predicted by the model with 65% to 71% sensitivity and roughly 76% specificity, a median of around 6.5 months before onset. In cross-validation, a model built on a 13 V-J signature told ophthalmopathy apart from stable hyperthyroidism with 87.88% sensitivity and about 81% specificity, and in testing the same model reached 80%/75%. Most expanded thyroid clonotypes (frequency above 0.001) were also detected in blood, a finding suggesting that blood repertoires may reflect thyroid immune responses.

The TCR beta CDR3 regions were amplified from RNA transcripts. A first-round RT-PCR of the TCR CDR3 used the HTBI primer set with the Qiagen OneStep RT-PCR kit. The libraries were constructed in a second round of multiplex PCR and then size-selected and purified. The libraries were sequenced on an Illumina HiSeq2000 using paired-end 100 bp reads. The authors processed their data as follows. SOAPnuke was used to process the raw data, removing reads that contained adapters or uncalled bases, had a mean Phred below 15, or lacked an exact match to the constant primer or identifier. COPE v1.2.5 was used to merge the high-quality paired reads, and each unique nucleotide sequence was defined as a clonotype. Clonotypes were aligned to IMGT TRBV, TRBD and TRBJ reference segments using MiTCR v1.1. Only V-J combinations with frequency above 0.0001, covering 99% to 99.2% of repertoires, were analysed. A TCS score was defined as the ratio of F50 (clonal expansion) to E x V (chaos), with BLOSUM62-based TCRdist applied between CDR3 peptides within each V-J. Welch's t-statistics and random forest reduced fewer than 600 V-J features to roughly 13, which were used in a naive Bayes classifier (R e1071). Using fastp at Q25 and MiXCR, TCRdb reprocessed the public reads and kept productive beta chains. Every entry covers one CDR3 protein and lists the most common genes and DNA from its rows. The V and J calls come from TCRdb's annotation, not from the publication. The sample table holds over 700,000 distinct CDR3 sequences, of which roughly a sixth were seen once. In total, the top ten clones hold 15% to 20% of the sample.

This clonotype was recorded a few times. Which antigen it targets is not known. No clone much larger than this one lies a single base away; base qualities are absent. V is shortened by 0 bases, J by 6 bases, and the region joining them spans 20 bases. From the cysteine up to the phenylalanine, the CDR3 has a length of 17 residues. Just CDR3 DNA is preserved here, 51 bases in frame from base 1. The germline V gene yields MNHNS for CDR1 and SASEGT for CDR2. The clonotype was recovered from a woman aged 45-60 years with Graves' hyperthyroidism that later progressed to Graves' ophthalmopathy. Sequencing used blood. This chain is built from TRBV6-1 and TRBJ2-5; TRBD2 might be the D gene, on 6 matching bases. The nucleotide sequence is given as TGTGCCAGCAGTGAAGCGCAAGTAACGGGGGAGGTGAAGACCCAGTACTTC. Its amino acids are CASSEAQVTGEVKTQYF.